These T cell receptor beta chains were read from a single sample in a study of shared clonotypes between healthy human individuals. Assay used: immunoSEQ multiplex PCR; TCRdb lists only in-frame clones, some missing. The data contain roughly 500,000 clones, 60% to 85% of them singletons. Sequenced input: PBMCs. The receptors were sampled from a middle-aged woman in good health. Some clones in this sample may be carry-over from other donors' samples. CDR3s include the opening cysteine and the closing phenylalanine or tryptophan. Each record gives: CDR3 DNA, CDR3 protein, clone size, V gene, J gene, D gene. D genes are given only for firm matches. Expanded clones are given a class, and other clones once, few, many or no size at all.

DNA: TGTGCCAGCAGCCCCCGGACGGTAGAAAAACTGTTTTTT; CDR3: CASSPRTVEKLFF; size: NA; V: TRBV7-2; J: TRBJ1-4; D: NA
DNA: TGCGCCAGCAGCCCCCCGGACGGTTCTGAAGCTTTCTTT; CDR3: CASSPPDGSEAFF; size: NA; V: TRBV5-1; J: TRBJ1-1; D: NA
DNA: TGTGCCAGCAGCTTGGGGGAGCGGGTCACCGGGGAGCTGTTTTTT; CDR3: CASSLGERVTGELFF; size: NA; V: TRBV5-4; J: TRBJ2-2; D: NA
DNA: TGTGCCAGCTCACCACGGAAGACCGACACTGAAGCTTTCTTT; CDR3: CASSPRKTDTEAFF; size: NA; V: TRBV18; J: TRBJ1-1; D: NA
DNA: TGTGCCAGCACATGGTTCGCGGATACGCAGTATTTT; CDR3: CASTWFADTQYF; size: NA; V: TRBV2; J: TRBJ2-3; D: NA
DNA: TGTGCCAGCAGCTTAGGCCCCGGTGGGGGCTACGAGCAGTACTTC; CDR3: CASSLGPGGGYEQYF; size: NA; V: TRBV7-6; J: TRBJ2-7; D: NA
DNA: TGTGCCAGCAGTGACCCTGGGACTAGCGGGCTTCCCTACGAGCAGTACTTC; CDR3: CASSDPGTSGLPYEQYF; size: NA; V: TRBV6-4; J: TRBJ2-7; D: TRBD2
DNA: TGTGCCAGCAGTTCCTCACCTATGACAGGGAGCTATGGCTACACCTTC; CDR3: CASSSSPMTGSYGYTF; size: NA; V: TRBV28; J: TRBJ1-2; D: TRBD1
DNA: TGTGCCAGTAGAGTCCCGGGACAGGGGGCCCCAGATACGCAGTATTTT; CDR3: CASRVPGQGAPDTQYF; size: NA; V: TRBV19; J: TRBJ2-3; D: TRBD1
DNA: TGTGCCAGCAGCTTAGCCTATGAGCAGTTCTTC; CDR3: CASSLAYEQFF; size: NA; V: TRBV7-2; J: TRBJ2-1; D: NA
DNA: TGTGCCAGCGGCCGGGGTAGCGGGCCAAACACCGGGGAGCTGTTTTTT; CDR3: CASGRGSGPNTGELFF; size: many; V: TRBV7-2; J: TRBJ2-2; D: TRBD2
DNA: TGTGCCAGCACCCTTCCCCCAGATACGCAGTATTTT; CDR3: CASTLPPDTQYF; size: NA; V: TRBV5-4; J: TRBJ2-3; D: NA
DNA: TGTGCCAGCAGCAGGACCCCTGGCTACGAGCAGTACTTC; CDR3: CASSRTPGYEQYF; size: NA; V: TRBV5-4; J: TRBJ2-7; D: NA
DNA: TGTGCCAGCAGTTTCGACGGCATCTCCTACAATGAGCAGTTCTTC; CDR3: CASSFDGISYNEQFF; size: NA; V: TRBV27; J: TRBJ2-1; D: NA
DNA: TGTGCCAGCTCACGGGGCGGCGGGAGTGCGAACACCGGGGAGCTGTTTTTT; CDR3: CASSRGGGSANTGELFF; size: NA; V: TRBV18; J: TRBJ2-2; D: TRBD2
DNA: TGTGCCAGCAGCTTGAAGTTAGCGGGAGAGACCCAGTACTTC; CDR3: CASSLKLAGETQYF; size: NA; V: TRBV7-3; J: TRBJ2-5; D: TRBD2
DNA: TGCGCCAGCAGCTTGGGTACCCCCAGGGAGACCCAGTACTTC; CDR3: CASSLGTPRETQYF; size: NA; V: TRBV5-1; J: TRBJ2-5; D: NA
DNA: TGTGCCAGCAGCGAAGTAACTAGCGGAGTCTACGAGCAGTACTTC; CDR3: CASSEVTSGVYEQYF; size: NA; V: TRBV5-4; J: TRBJ2-7; D: TRBD2
DNA: TGTGCCAGCAGTTTAAGGGTGGAGGGCGTAAATGGCTACACCTTC; CDR3: CASSLRVEGVNGYTF; size: NA; V: TRBV27; J: TRBJ1-2; D: NA
DNA: TGTGCCAGCAGCTTCGGGCGGACCTACGAGCAGTACTTC; CDR3: CASSFGRTYEQYF; size: NA; V: TRBV5-5; J: TRBJ2-7; D: NA
DNA: TGTGCCAGCAGTGATGAGATGGAAGGGACCCAGTACTTC; CDR3: CASSDEMEGTQYF; size: NA; V: TRBV2; J: TRBJ2-5; D: NA
DNA: TGTGCCAGCAGGGCGGATAGCAATCAGCCCCAGCATTTT; CDR3: CASRADSNQPQHF; size: NA; V: TRBV2; J: TRBJ1-5; D: NA
DNA: TGTGCCAGCAGTTACTCTAGAAACAATGAGCAGTTCTTC; CDR3: CASSYSRNNEQFF; size: NA; V: TRBV6-5; J: TRBJ2-1; D: NA
DNA: TGTGCCAGCAGCTTAGGGACAGGGGCCCTGAATGAGCAGTTCTTC; CDR3: CASSLGTGALNEQFF; size: once; V: TRBV7-7; J: TRBJ2-1; D: TRBD1
DNA: TGTGCCAGCAGTTTGGGACAGGGGGTAAGAAATGAGCAGTTCTTC; CDR3: CASSLGQGVRNEQFF; size: many; V: TRBV28; J: TRBJ2-1; D: TRBD1
DNA: TGTGCCAGCAGCCAAGGGCTGGAAACCGGGGAGCTGTTTTTT; CDR3: CASSQGLETGELFF; size: NA; V: TRBV7-9; J: TRBJ2-2; D: NA
DNA: TGTGCCAGCAGTTCCTGGGGAGGGGCGGGAGCCTACGAGCAGTACTTC; CDR3: CASSSWGGAGAYEQYF; size: NA; V: TRBV27; J: TRBJ2-7; D: TRBD2
DNA: TGTGCCAGCAGCTTAGACTCACAGTCTGGAAACACCATATATTTT; CDR3: CASSLDSQSGNTIYF; size: once; V: TRBV11-2; J: TRBJ1-3; D: NA
DNA: TGTGCCAGCAGTTCCCAAGTGGACTATGGCTACACCTTC; CDR3: CASSSQVDYGYTF; size: NA; V: TRBV10-3; J: TRBJ1-2; D: NA
DNA: TGTGCCAGCAGCATGCAGGTAAATGAGCAGTTCTTC; CDR3: CASSMQVNEQFF; size: NA; V: TRBV7-9; J: TRBJ2-1; D: NA
DNA: TGTGCCAGCAGCCTAAGGGTGGCGGGAGAGCCCGAGCAGTACTTC; CDR3: CASSLRVAGEPEQYF; size: NA; V: TRBV7-3; J: TRBJ2-7; D: TRBD2
DNA: TGTGCCAGCAGCGTAGGAGCACCTACTTACAATGAGCAGTTCTTC; CDR3: CASSVGAPTYNEQFF; size: once; V: TRBV9; J: TRBJ2-1; D: NA
DNA: TGTGCCACCAGCAGAGACATAACCCCCCAGTATTTT; CDR3: CATSRDITPQYF; size: NA; V: TRBV15; J: TRBJ2-3; D: NA
DNA: TGTGCCAGCAGTGCCGCCAGGGGGAAGACTGAAGCTTTCTTT; CDR3: CASSAARGKTEAFF; size: NA; V: TRBV6-1; J: TRBJ1-1; D: TRBD1
DNA: TGTGCCAGCAGCCAAGACCGTCGGTTTGAAGCTTTCTTT; CDR3: CASSQDRRFEAFF; size: NA; V: TRBV4-2; J: TRBJ1-1; D: NA
DNA: TGCGCCAGCAGCCTGTATCAGGGGGCTATTGAGCAGTTCTTC; CDR3: CASSLYQGAIEQFF; size: NA; V: TRBV4-1; J: TRBJ2-1; D: TRBD1
DNA: TGTGCCAGCAGCGGTCTTAGCGGGAGTTCTGACGAGCAGTACTTC; CDR3: CASSGLSGSSDEQYF; size: many; V: TRBV6-1; J: TRBJ2-7; D: TRBD2
DNA: TGTGCCATCAGTGATACTAGCGGGAGCTCCTACAATGAGCAGTTCTTC; CDR3: CAISDTSGSSYNEQFF; size: NA; V: TRBV10-3; J: TRBJ2-1; D: TRBD2
DNA: TGTGCCAGCAGCTTAGCGGGGGAGCTGGAAGCTTTCTTT; CDR3: CASSLAGELEAFF; size: NA; V: TRBV7-2; J: TRBJ1-1; D: NA
DNA: TGTGCCAGCTCGACAGGGAGGGCCATGAACACTGAAGCTTTCTTT; CDR3: CASSTGRAMNTEAFF; size: NA; V: TRBV19; J: TRBJ1-1; D: TRBD1
DNA: TGCGCCAGCATCCCTAGGTCAGGCATGAACACTGAAGCTTTCTTT; CDR3: CASIPRSGMNTEAFF; size: NA; V: TRBV23-1; J: TRBJ1-1; D: NA
DNA: TGTGCCAGCAAAGACAGGGGGGAAACCTACGAGCAGTACTTC; CDR3: CASKDRGETYEQYF; size: NA; V: TRBV9; J: TRBJ2-7; D: TRBD1
DNA: TGTGCCAGCAGCTTAGGCTCGGGTTTCCAAAACATTCAGTACTTC; CDR3: CASSLGSGFQNIQYF; size: many; V: TRBV7-2; J: TRBJ2-4; D: NA
DNA: TGCAGCGTTGCCCTAACAGGGACCGGGGAGCTGTTTTTT; CDR3: CSVALTGTGELFF; size: NA; V: TRBV29-1; J: TRBJ2-2; D: NA
DNA: TGCAGCGTTGGTTCAGGTGGAAACACCATATATTTT; CDR3: CSVGSGGNTIYF; size: NA; V: TRBV29-1; J: TRBJ1-3; D: NA
DNA: TGTGCCAGCAGCCAAGATAGGGCTAGCCGAGAGACCCAGTACTTC; CDR3: CASSQDRASRETQYF; size: NA; V: TRBV4-2; J: TRBJ2-5; D: NA
DNA: TGTGCCAGCAGCAAAGCCAGAGGTCAGCGGCGGGATGAGCAGTTCTTC; CDR3: CASSKARGQRRDEQFF; size: NA; V: TRBV21-1; J: TRBJ2-1; D: NA
DNA: TGCGCCAGCAGCCGCCTAGGGTACCCACCGTCCCCCCAGCATTTT; CDR3: CASSRLGYPPSPQHF; size: NA; V: TRBV4-1; J: TRBJ1-5; D: NA
DNA: TGTGCCAGCAGCTTAGGGCCTAGCGGGACATCCGGGGAGCTGTTTTTT; CDR3: CASSLGPSGTSGELFF; size: NA; V: TRBV11-2; J: TRBJ2-2; D: TRBD2
DNA: TGTGCCAGCAGTCTACCAAAAATTGGCGACGAGCAGTTCTTC; CDR3: CASSLPKIGDEQFF; size: once; V: TRBV28; J: TRBJ2-1; D: NA
DNA: TGTGCCATCAGTGAAGGTATAAGGGGAAACACCATATATTTT; CDR3: CAISEGIRGNTIYF; size: NA; V: TRBV10-3; J: TRBJ1-3; D: NA
DNA: TGTGCCAGCCGCGAGGGGCTAACTACCTATGGCTACACCTTC; CDR3: CASREGLTTYGYTF; size: NA; V: TRBV27; J: TRBJ1-2; D: NA
DNA: TGCAGCTCGCTCGGACTAGCGGGAGGAGACGATACGCAGTATTTT; CDR3: CSSLGLAGGDDTQYF; size: few; V: TRBV29-1; J: TRBJ2-3; D: TRBD2